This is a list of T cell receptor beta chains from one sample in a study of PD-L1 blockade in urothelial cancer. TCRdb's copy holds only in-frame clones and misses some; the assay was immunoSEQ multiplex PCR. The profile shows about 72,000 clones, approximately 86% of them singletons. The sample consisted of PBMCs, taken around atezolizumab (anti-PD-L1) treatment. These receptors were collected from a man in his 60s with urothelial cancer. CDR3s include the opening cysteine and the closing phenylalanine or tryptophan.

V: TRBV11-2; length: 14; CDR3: CASRSDRSYNEQFF
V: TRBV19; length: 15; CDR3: CASSPETGVPYGYTF
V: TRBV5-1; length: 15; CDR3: CASSPRQGSYNEQFF
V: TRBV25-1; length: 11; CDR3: CASRRGETQYF
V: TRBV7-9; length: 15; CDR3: CASSPQTGGTYEQYF
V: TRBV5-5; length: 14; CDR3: CASRRMTGGTEAFF
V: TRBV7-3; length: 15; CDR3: CASSLNLNRAGELFF
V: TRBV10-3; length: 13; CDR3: CAIRPGQEETQYF
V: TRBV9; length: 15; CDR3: CASSDGTGRHEKLFF
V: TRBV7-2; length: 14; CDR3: CASSLAPRGETQYF
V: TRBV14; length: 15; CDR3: CASSQGTGANYGYTF
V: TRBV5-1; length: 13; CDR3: CASSLDRTSHIYF
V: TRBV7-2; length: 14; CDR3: CASSLGTGNQPQHF
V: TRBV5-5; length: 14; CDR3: CASRSPGTSYEQYF
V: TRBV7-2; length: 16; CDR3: CASSLAVGHRNYGYTF
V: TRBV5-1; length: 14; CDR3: CASSLMAGQETQYF
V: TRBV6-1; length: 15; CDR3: CASSEGPRDNSPLHF
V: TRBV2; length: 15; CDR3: CASSVVQGSNQPQHF
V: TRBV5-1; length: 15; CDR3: CASSWGRQGQETQYF
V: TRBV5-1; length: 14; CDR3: CASSPGQANTEAFF
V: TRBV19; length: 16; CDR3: CASSIGPPRGQETQYF
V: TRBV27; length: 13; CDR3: CASSSPPRYEQYF
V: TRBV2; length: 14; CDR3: CASRPRDRMYEQYF
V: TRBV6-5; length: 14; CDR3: CASTQSGGGYGYTF
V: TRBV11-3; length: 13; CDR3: CASSLRDRNEQYF
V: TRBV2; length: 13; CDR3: CASSAQGSYGYTF
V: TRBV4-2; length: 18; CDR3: CASSPRTSGGGSTDTQYF
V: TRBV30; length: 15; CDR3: CAWRAGLAFSNEQFF
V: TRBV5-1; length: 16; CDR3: CASSGRTSGEVGELFF
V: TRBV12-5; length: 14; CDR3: CASGNTGTYNEQFF
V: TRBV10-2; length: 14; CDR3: CASSGTGGVYEQYF
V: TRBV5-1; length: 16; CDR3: CASTFGAGGYNSPLHF
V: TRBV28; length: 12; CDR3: CASSLLGDGYTF
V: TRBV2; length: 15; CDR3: CASSLTGGGTGELFF
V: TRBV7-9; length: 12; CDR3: CASSQVTYEQYF
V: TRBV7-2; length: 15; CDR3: CASSLREVTTYEQYF
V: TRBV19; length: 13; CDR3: CASSDDYQETQYF
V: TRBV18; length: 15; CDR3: CASSPRGSTNYGYTF
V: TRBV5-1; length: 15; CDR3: CASSGDDRGLGTQYF
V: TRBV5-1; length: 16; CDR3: CASSLGGAGEGETQYF
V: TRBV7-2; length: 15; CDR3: CASSAGGPLRGTQYF
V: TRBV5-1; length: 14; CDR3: CASSKQGGDQPQHF
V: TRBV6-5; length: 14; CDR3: CASSPSSSGNTIYF
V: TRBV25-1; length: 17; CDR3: CASSEYGLASGGYEQFF
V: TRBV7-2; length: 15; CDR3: CASSLAGTGVQPQHF
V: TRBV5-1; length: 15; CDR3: CASSLQGATNEKLFF
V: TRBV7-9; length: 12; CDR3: CASTRGLTEAFF
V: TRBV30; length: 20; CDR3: CAWSSWVGQVEFGYYNEQFF
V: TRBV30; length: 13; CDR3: CAWSVQGQETQYF
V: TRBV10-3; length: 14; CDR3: CAISGSGGTDTQYF
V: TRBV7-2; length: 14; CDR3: CASSLVGSYNEQFF
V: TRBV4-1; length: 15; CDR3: CASSRHSPLGNTIYF
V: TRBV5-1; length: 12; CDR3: CASSWPSYEQYF
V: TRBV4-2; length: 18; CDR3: CASSQDTGGGAGGDTQYF
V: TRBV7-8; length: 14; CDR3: CASSLTGVNSPLHF
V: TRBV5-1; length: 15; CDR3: CASSLDRGGTDTQYF
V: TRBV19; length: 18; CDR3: CASSLYLSAGGDSYEQYF
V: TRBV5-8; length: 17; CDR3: CASSTTGGRANTGELFF
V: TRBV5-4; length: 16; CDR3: CASSAQDRGNTGELFF